Shown below are 21 T cell receptor beta chains from a single sample sequenced in a study of T cells after yellow fever vaccination. Each CDR3 protein is one row after TCRdb ran MiXCR on the 5' RACE reads. In the table there are about 170,000 distinct CDR3 sequences, approximately 9.9% of which are singletons. The sample here was CD8+ T cells sorted from PBMCs, taken 15 days after the yellow fever booster vaccination. These receptors came from a man aged 18 to 29 who received the YFV17D yellow fever vaccine.

A few counts support this clonotype. The V gene is TRBV7-9, the J gene TRBJ1-2; no clear D gene. Looked up from germline, CDR1 is SEHNR and CDR2 is FQNEAQ (reference sequence). V lost 5 bases to trimming and J lost 1 base, with 14 bases between them. The CDR3 has 15 residues. The CDR3 sequence: CASSPASQFNYGYTF. DNA of the CDR3: TGTGCCAGCAGCCCAGCGTCCCAGTTTAACTATGGCTACACCTTC.

This clonotype occurred a few times. The V gene is TRBV11-2, the J gene TRBJ2-1; maybe TRBD1 (5 bases). V was pared by 1 base and J by 12 bases, with 13 bases between. Germline CDR1 reads SGHAT; CDR2 reads FQNNGV. This CDR3 contains 13 residues. CDR3 nucleotides: TGTGCCAGCAGCTTAGGCCACCCCCAGGGGCAGTTCTTC. The encoded protein is CASSLGHPQGQFF.

CDR3 in amino acids: CASSLRDRRNSPLHF. In nucleotides, the CDR3 is TGTGCCAGCAGCTTAAGGGACAGAAGAAATTCACCCCTCCACTTT. J is TRBJ1-6 and V is TRBV7-7; 7 bases are a match to TRBD1. The CDR3 covers 15 residues. Trimming at V came to 2 bases and at J to 7 bases, leaving 5 bases not matched to a gene. Germline CDR1 SSHAT, CDR2 FNYEAQ (reference sequence). The full variable domain, in which reference TRBV7-7 and TRBJ1-6 provide the parts outside the CDR3, is GAGVSQSPRYKVTKRGQDVTLRCDPISSHATLYWYQQALGQGPEFLTYFNYEAQPDKSGLPSDRFSAERPEGSISTLTIQRTEQRDSAMYRCASSLRDRRNSPLHFGNGTRLTVT.

This clonotype was observed a few times. The chain links TRBV13 to TRBJ2-7; 10 nucleotides align to TRBD2. Looked up from germline, CDR1 is PRHDT and CDR2 is FYEKMQ (reference sequence). The CDR3 length is 16 residues. Trimming at V came to 5 bases and at J to 3 bases, leaving 10 bases not matched to a gene. CDR3 sequence reads: CASSIGRPSGGYEQYV. The CDR3 nucleotides are TGTGCCAGCAGCATCGGCCGGCCTAGCGGGGGCTACGAGCAGTACGTC.

This clonotype has more than one count but fewer than ten. V usage is TRBV4-1 and J usage is TRBJ2-3; D remains ambiguous. The CDR3 runs 16 residues. The germline V gene has CDR1 MGHRA and CDR2 YSYEKL. The V gene lost 3 bases and the J gene lost 0 bases, with 13 bases spanning the gap. CDR3 amino acids: CASSHPDVPSTDTQYF. The CDR3 bases are TGCGCCAGCAGCCACCCGGACGTACCTAGCACAGATACGCAGTATTTT.

The chain couples TRBV15 to TRBJ2-4; D not resolved. Germline V gene sequence: CDR1 LNHNV, CDR2 YYDKDF (reference sequence). The CDR3 is 15 amino acids. V lost 5 bases to trimming and J lost 1 base, with 12 bases between them. CDR3 amino acids: CATSAKETAKNIQYF. The CDR3 region has the DNA TGTGCCACCAGCGCGAAAGAAACGGCCAAAAACATTCAGTACTTC.

The rearrangement uses TRBV2 and TRBJ2-2; TRBD1 matches at 8 bases. Trimming at V came to 7 bases and at J to 2 bases, leaving 9 bases not matched to a gene. Germline CDR1 reads SNHLY; CDR2 reads FYNNEI. This CDR3 spans 16 amino acids. This CDR3 is CASISRTGRNTGELFF. The CDR3 DNA follows: TGTGCCAGCATTTCTCGGACAGGGAGAAACACCGGGGAGCTGTTTTTT.

A few counts support this clonotype. V gene TRBV7-2 combines with J gene TRBJ1-1, with no clear D. The CDR3 sequence is 12 residues long. Trimming cost V 3 bases and J 8 bases, with 10 bases left between them. Germline assignment: CDR1 SGHTA and CDR2 FQGNSA. This CDR3 reads CASSFPGMEAFF. CDR3 nucleotides: TGTGCCAGCAGCTTTCCGGGGATGGAAGCTTTCTTT.

This clonotype was seen repeatedly, ten times or more. This rearrangement joins TRBV6-5 to TRBJ2-3, with unresolved D. Trimming cost V 0 bases and J 0 bases, with 10 bases left between them. The CDR3 sequence is 16 residues long. Per germline, CDR1 MNHEY and CDR2 SVGAGI. CDR3 region: CASSYSRFGSTDTQYF. The CDR3 region has the DNA TGTGCCAGCAGTTACTCGAGGTTCGGTAGCACAGATACGCAGTATTTT.

The table lists this clonotype with a few counts. This sequence joins TRBV20-1 and TRBJ2-7; D is undetermined. Germline CDR1 and CDR2: DFQATT and SNEGSKA (reference sequence). V lost 1 base and J 3 bases, leaving 13 bases between the germline ends. The CDR3 covers 14 residues. The DNA for the CDR3 is TGCAGTGCTAGAGGGGCCTCCTCGAGCTACGAGCAGTACTTC. Protein product: CSARGASSSYEQYF.

The V and J genes are TRBV19 and TRBJ2-1; D might be TRBD1 (5 bases). This CDR3 contains 14 residues. CDR1 and CDR2 from the germline V gene are LNHDA and SQIVND (reference sequence). CDR3 sequence (DNA): TGTGACACTACGCCGGTGGCAGGGTACAATGAGCAGTTCTTC. Translation: CDTTPVAGYNEQFF. Full variable domain (missing parts from reference TRBV19 and TRBJ2-1): DGGITQSPKYLFRKEGQNVTLSCEQNLNHDAMYWYRQDPGQGLRLIYYSQIVNDFQKGDIAEGYSVSREKKESFPLTVTSAQKNPTAFYLCDTTPVAGYNEQFFGPGTRLTVL.

V and J are TRBV7-9 and TRBJ2-5; D tentatively reads TRBD1 or TRBD2 (6 bases each). Trimming removed 5 bases from V and 5 bases from J, with 24 bases in between. The CDR3 extends over 17 amino acids. Germline V gene lookup returns CDR1 SEHNR and CDR2 FQNEAQ (reference sequence). DNA of the CDR3: TGTGCCAGCAGCCAAAGTTTCGCCATCGGGGGCCATGAGACCCAGTACTTC. Its protein product is CASSQSFAIGGHETQYF.

This clonotype was detected many times. The chain uses TRBV7-6 and TRBJ2-1; the match to TRBD1 covers 8 bases. The CDR3 is made up of 17 amino acids. Per germline, CDR1 SGHVS and CDR2 FNYEAQ. The ends lost 2 bases at V and 5 bases at J; junction bases unmatched: 11. CDR3 amino acids: CASSLIAQGAPNNEQFF. The CDR3 bases are TGTGCCAGCAGCTTAATTGCCCAGGGGGCCCCTAACAATGAGCAGTTCTTC.

This clonotype was seen only a few times. The J gene is TRBJ1-1, the V gene TRBV13, with 7 bases that match TRBD1. The V and J ends lost 2 bases and 7 bases, in that order; junction bases with no gene match: 7. This CDR3 is built from 14 residues. The V gene's germline CDR1 is PRHDT and CDR2 FYEKMQ (reference sequence). In DNA, the CDR3 is TGTGCCAGCAGCTTAAGGGGACAGAGGTATGAAGCTTTCTTT. It encodes CASSLRGQRYEAFF.

This clonotype was counted a single time. The chain's CDR3 is CASRTDRGNRNTEAFF. The CDR3 coding sequence is TGTGCCAGCAGAACAGACAGGGGTAATCGGAACACTGAAGCTTTCTTT. The chain joins TRBV6-5 to TRBJ1-1, with 8 bases identical to TRBD1. The CDR3 contains 16 residues. CDR1 and CDR2 from the germline V gene are MNHEY and SVGAGI. The ends lost 6 bases at V and 1 base at J; junction bases unmatched: 10.

This clonotype was seen a few times. The chain recombines TRBV7-2 with TRBJ1-2; D might be TRBD1 (5 bases). The germline CDR1 and CDR2 sequences are SGHTA and FQGNSA. This CDR3 is built from 16 residues. Trimming cost V 5 bases and J 2 bases, with 18 bases left between them. CDR3: CASSVAPEQGNYGYTF. The CDR3 bases are TGTGCCAGCAGCGTCGCTCCAGAGCAGGGAAACTATGGCTACACCTTC.

This sequence joins TRBV4-1 and TRBJ1-1; D is unclear. CDR3 length: 13 amino acids. Trimming removed 6 bases at V and 5 bases at J, with 13 bases between. Per the germline V gene, CDR1 is MGHRA and CDR2 is YSYEKL. The CDR3 loop reads CASSREGGTEAFF. The CDR3 DNA reads as TGCGCCAGCAGTAGGGAGGGCGGGACTGAAGCTTTCTTT.

The J gene is TRBJ1-1, the V gene TRBV4-3, with 9 nucleotides matching TRBD1. This CDR3 has 14 amino acids. Losses at the gene ends were 3 bases for V and 7 bases for J; bases not matched to a gene: 6. Germline CDR1 reads LGHNA; CDR2 reads YSLEER. DNA for the CDR3: TGCGCCAGCAGCCAGGACAGGGGTGTGGGTGAAGCTTTCTTT. Translated, it gives CASSQDRGVGEAFF.

The V call is TRBV5-5, the J call TRBJ2-1; 9 positions agree with TRBD2. Germline trimming cut 6 bases from V and 7 bases from J; bases unmatched to any gene: 5. Germline CDR1 is SGHKS and CDR2 is YYEKEE (reference sequence). The CDR3 extends over 13 amino acids. CDR3 loop: CASTSGGFNEQFF. Here the CDR3 DNA reads TGTGCCAGCACGAGCGGGGGGTTTAATGAGCAGTTCTTC. The whole variable domain, remainder taken from reference TRBV5-5 and TRBJ2-1, is DAGVTQSPTHLIKTRGQQVTLRCSPISGHKSVSWYQQVLGQGPQFIFQYYEKEERGRGNFPDRFSARQFPNYSSELNVNALLLGDSALYLCASTSGGFNEQFFGPGTRLTVL.

This clonotype was seen only a few times. The chain has TRBV9 and TRBJ1-2; tentative D call: TRBD1 (6 bases). V shed 0 bases and J shed 0 bases, with 12 bases lying between them. This CDR3 has 16 residues. CDR1 SGDLS and CDR2 YYNGEE come from the germline V gene. This CDR3 is CASSVEARTANYGYTF. The DNA of the CDR3 is TGTGCCAGCAGCGTAGAAGCCAGGACAGCTAACTATGGCTACACCTTC.

In its sample, this clonotype was seen a few times. CDR3 in DNA: TGTGCCACCAGTGCCGGGGCTAGCGGGGGGGCCCCCTACAATGAGCAGTTCTTC. It is translated as CATSAGASGGAPYNEQFF. J is TRBJ2-1 and V is TRBV24-1; 12 bases map to TRBD2. Germline-derived CDR1 and CDR2 are KGHDR and SFDVKD. The CDR3 spans 18 residues. Trimming took 5 bases from V and 2 from J; bases not matched to a gene: 9.